The TCR beta chain described here comes from a study of CD8+CD57+ T cells in acquired aplastic anemia (dated by TCRdb to 2016 to 2019). For the wider study: DNA extracted from sorted CD4+ and CD8+ cells had a mean of roughly 3.4 ug, with a range of 0.2 to 27.4 ug. CD8+CD57+ expansion was defined as frequency above the mean frequency observed in healthy subjects.

Expansion of CD8+CD57+ cells had been shown by flow cytometry in the patients chosen for sequencing. Severe acquired aplastic anemia was diagnosed in all patients according to International Study of Aplastic Anemia and Agranulocytosis and Camitta criteria. At the time blood was sampled, none of the patients had received any therapy. The study deep-sequenced TCR repertoires of sorted CD4+ and CD8+ blood T cells from severe aplastic anemia patients and healthy subjects. In the USA, patient enrollment took place under clinicaltrials.gov protocols 00001620, 01623167, 00001397, 00071045, 00081523 and 00961064. Ficoll-Paque density gradient centrifugation was used to isolate peripheral blood mononuclear cells. Before DNA was extracted, CD4+ and CD8+ T cells were sorted using either FACS or magnetic beads. In regard to this clonotype: What this receptor recognizes is not known. It has no much larger one-base neighbor in the sample; base qualities were not kept.

TCR beta VDJ combination and CDR3 sequence profiling used genomic DNA as the template. TCR repertoire sequencing was run on an Illumina HiSeq 2000. As for the authors' bioinformatics: TRBV/TRBJ rearrangement plots, CDR3 size and DJ length profiles, and Simpson's diversity index were used to evaluate the repertoires. The most abundant DNA sequence in the deep sequencing data was defined as the immunodominant clone. CDR3 amino acid sequences were checked for sharing between subjects and were compared against published repertoires and the VDJdb database. The raw public data were reprocessed by TCRdb itself: fastp quality trimming at Q25, MiXCR clonotype calling, in-frame beta chains only. Rows merge per CDR3 protein into single entries with the most common DNA and genes. The V and J calls come from TCRdb's annotation, not from the publication. The sample contains about 160,000 distinct CDR3 sequences, 71% of them found a single time. The leading ten clones occupy around 45% of the sample.

The germline V gene (reference sequence) gives CDR1 as LNHDA and CDR2 as SQIVND. The V end loses 8 bases and the J end loses 10 bases, and a stretch of 12 bases separates them. The CDR3, cysteine through phenylalanine, is 11 amino acids long. Kept here is only the CDR3 DNA, which spans 33 bases and is read in frame from base 1. Points the paper makes about the study in general: No significant difference in CD8+ Simpson's diversity was found between patients and healthy controls (P=0.060). About 29 CD8+ CDR3 sequences were found to be shared between patients and controls, but these sequences appeared to be highly expressed in patients and within the immunodominant clones of the patients.

This chain joins TRBV19 to TRBJ1-5, with no reliable assignment of the D segment. Sequences were obtained from sorted CD4+, CD8+, or CD8+CD57+ T cells (not recorded which) from PBMCs. The source is a human donor with aplastic anemia. CDR3 sequence: CASGSLQPQHF. The sequenced DNA: TGTGCCAGTGGCAGCCTACAACCCCAGCATTTT.